Below are 18 T cell receptor beta chains sequenced from a single sample in a study of CD8+CD57+ T cells in acquired aplastic anemia. Genomic DNA, the template, was used for profiling of the TCR beta VDJ and CDR3. TCRdb analysed the reads with MiXCR anew, one entry per CDR3 protein. The sample contains under 200,000 distinct CDR3 sequences, approximately 44% of which appear only once. Source material: sorted CD4+, CD8+, or CD8+CD57+ T cells (not recorded which) from PBMCs. These receptors all stem from a human donor in good health.

This clonotype was picked up many times. This sequence joins TRBV20-1 and TRBJ2-3, with 8 bases that match TRBD2. Losses at the gene ends were 5 bases for V and 2 bases for J; bases not matched to a gene: 9. CDR1 DFQATT and CDR2 SNEGSKA come from the germline V gene (reference sequence). The CDR3 has 15 amino acids. For the CDR3, the DNA is TGCAGTGCTGCCGGGGGGGGACCAGACACAGATACGCAGTATTTT. It specifies CSAAGGGPDTDTQYF.

This chain links TRBV12-3 or TRBV12-4 with TRBJ1-6, with D perhaps matching TRBD1 (5 bases). V dropped 0 bases and J dropped 16 bases, with 13 bases sitting between them. This CDR3 has 13 residues. The CDR3, as DNA: TGTGCCAGCAGTTTAGCGGGGACGGAAAGACTCCACTTT. Translated: CASSLAGTERLHF.

This clonotype was counted at least ten times. V usage is TRBV5-1 and J usage is TRBJ1-1; D remains ambiguous. The germline CDR1 and CDR2 sequences are SGHRS and YFSETQ. CDR3 length equals 13 residues. The V and J ends lost 0 bases and 3 bases respectively, with 6 bases between them. The CDR3 DNA reads TGCGCCAGCAGCTTGGTTGATCACACTGAAGCTTTCTTT. Translating it yields CASSLVDHTEAFF. The whole variable domain, filled in from reference TRBV5-1 and TRBJ1-1, reads KAGVTQTPRYLIKTRGQQVTLSCSPISGHRSVSWYQQTPGQGLQFLFEYFSETQRNKGNFPGRFSGRQFSNSRSEMNVSTLELGDSALYLCASSLVDHTEAFFGQGTRLTVV.

This clonotype has ten or more counts. The chain couples TRBV2 to TRBJ1-1, with unresolved D. Trimming took off 6 bases at V and 6 bases at J, with 14 bases between the two ends. Germline CDR1 and CDR2: SNHLY and FYNNEI. CDR3 length equals 13 residues. The CDR3 sequence is CASSPAEGAEAFF. The CDR3 DNA sequence: TGTGCCAGCAGCCCGGCGGAGGGAGCTGAAGCTTTCTTT.

This clonotype was seen many times. The chain carries TRBV20-1 and TRBJ2-3, with a weak D call TRBD2 (7 bases). Between the trimmed V and J ends, which lost 8 bases and 4 bases, there was a span of 13 bases. The germline gives CDR1 DFQATT, CDR2 SNEGSKA (reference sequence). The CDR3 contains 12 residues. In DNA, the CDR3 is TGCAGTCCCGGGGGGCTCGCAGATACGCAGTATTTT. This codes for CSPGGLADTQYF.

The rearrangement links TRBV10-2 to TRBJ2-7; no clear D gene. Germline V gives CDR1 WSHSY, CDR2 SAAADI. Trimming left V 1 base short and J 5 bases short, with 0 bases between. This CDR3 is built from 10 residues. Here the CDR3 DNA reads TGCGCCAGCAGTGAGTACGAGCAGTACTTC. Translation: CASSEYEQYF.

This clonotype has a count of ten or more. The chain is built from TRBV6-1 and TRBJ1-2, with TRBD1 matching 11 bases. This CDR3 is 14 amino acids long. Germline values: CDR1 MNHNS, CDR2 SASEGT. Trimming took 6 bases from V and 8 from J; bases not matched to a gene: 8. The CDR3 is CASSRTGGASGYTF. The CDR3 coding sequence is TGTGCCAGCAGCCGGACAGGGGGCGCCTCCGGCTACACCTTC.

With respect to this clonotype: A single base separates this from a much larger clone, so it may be a read error. The chain recombines TRBV6-6 with TRBJ1-2; tentatively, D is TRBD1 (6 bases). Germline V gene lookup returns CDR1 MNHNY and CDR2 SVGAGI (reference sequence). The CDR3 is 11 residues long. The CDR3 protein is CASTGGYSYTF. For the CDR3, the DNA is TGTGCTTCGACCGGGGGCTATAGCTACACCTTC.

This clonotype has a count of ten or more. The chain is built from TRBV12-3 or TRBV12-4 and TRBJ1-3, with D tentatively TRBD1 (6 bases). V lost 5 bases, J lost 3 bases, and 11 bases lay in between. The CDR3 is 14 residues long. The CDR3 is CASSIYRVGNTIYF. CDR3 nucleotides: TGTGCCAGCAGTATATACAGGGTTGGAAACACCATATATTTT.

This chain joins TRBV7-9 and TRBJ2-5; D gene ambiguous. Germline V gene lookup returns CDR1 SEHNR and CDR2 FQNEAQ (reference sequence). This CDR3 comprises 13 residues. V was clipped by 7 bases and J by 0 bases, with 9 bases between them. The CDR3 nucleotides read TGTGCCAGCACCGCAGTTAACCAAGAGACCCAGTACTTC. Amino acid sequence: CASTAVNQETQYF.

This CDR3 is CAINGAGNQPQHF. The CDR3 nucleotides read TGTGCCATCAACGGGGCCGGCAATCAGCCCCAGCATTTT. This chain uses TRBV10-3 with TRBJ1-5, with D possibly TRBD1 on 5 matching bases. Between the trimmed V and J ends, which lost 7 bases and 2 bases, there was a span of 9 bases. The CDR3 is 13 residues long. The germline CDR1 and CDR2 sequences are ENHRY and SYGVKD.

Ten or more counts support this clonotype. The V call is TRBV11-2, the J call TRBJ1-2; D perhaps matches TRBD1 (5 bases). Germline V CDR1 and CDR2: SGHAT, FQNNGV. The CDR3 is made up of 14 amino acids. The V end lost 2 bases, the J end lost 4 bases, and 11 bases lay between the germline ends. The CDR3 region has the DNA TGTGCCAGCAGCTTATTCAGGGAGGGCTATGGCTACACCTTC. Translated, it gives CASSLFREGYGYTF.

V usage is TRBV15 and J usage is TRBJ2-1; TRBD1 matches 7 bases. The CDR3 contains 16 residues. The germline gives CDR1 LNHNV, CDR2 YYDKDF (reference sequence). V shed 5 bases, J shed 4 bases, and the junction held 11 bases outside the gene matches. The CDR3 sequence is CATSQQGQLLYNEQFF. CDR3 DNA: TGTGCCACCAGCCAACAGGGACAGTTACTTTACAATGAGCAGTTCTTC.

This clonotype was counted at least ten times. CDR3 in amino acids: CSARDQGWGEKLFF. DNA of the CDR3: TGCAGTGCTAGAGATCAGGGGTGGGGTGAAAAACTGTTTTTT. The chain couples TRBV20-1 to TRBJ1-4; weak D call: TRBD1 (6 bases). This CDR3 comprises 14 residues. CDR1 DFQATT and CDR2 SNEGSKA come from the germline V gene (reference sequence). V was pared by 0 bases and J by 7 bases, with 12 bases between.

This clonotype was found many times. The chain couples TRBV7-9 to TRBJ1-6; D remains unclear. Germline CDR1 reads SEHNR; CDR2 reads FQNEAQ (reference sequence). Trimming stripped 4 bases from V and 7 bases from J, with 8 bases between. The length of the CDR3 is 13 residues. CDR3 loop: CASSSGRNSPLHF. CDR3 bases: TGTGCCAGCAGCTCGGGTCGGAATTCACCCCTCCACTTT.

The chain recombines TRBV7-8 with TRBJ2-7, with 7 bases matching TRBD2. Germline V CDR1 and CDR2: SGHVS, FQNEAQ. J lost 6 bases, V lost 5 bases, and 4 bases had no gene match. The CDR3 loop spans 12 amino acids. The CDR3 sequence is CASSPGGVEQYF. The CDR3 coding sequence is TGTGCCAGCAGCCCGGGGGGTGTCGAGCAGTACTTC.

This clonotype was counted many times. This CDR3 reads CSARVHGGGREEAFF. The DNA for the CDR3 is TGCAGTGCGCGGGTTCACGGAGGTGGACGAGAGGAAGCTTTCTTT. The chain is built from TRBV20-1 and TRBJ1-1; no clear D. Trimming took 6 bases from V and 8 from J, leaving 25 bases between them. CDR1 and CDR2 from the germline V gene are DFQATT and SNEGSKA (reference sequence). CDR3 length: 15 residues.

This clonotype has at least ten counts. The CDR3 DNA reads as TGCAGTGCTAGAGATCGGGGGAAGGCCACAGATACGCAGTATTTT. Translating it yields CSARDRGKATDTQYF. This chain links TRBV20-1 with TRBJ2-3, with D maybe TRBD2 (6 bases). This CDR3 region has 15 residues. V lost 0 bases to trimming and J lost 2 bases, with 12 bases between them. The germline CDR1 and CDR2 sequences are DFQATT and SNEGSKA (reference sequence).